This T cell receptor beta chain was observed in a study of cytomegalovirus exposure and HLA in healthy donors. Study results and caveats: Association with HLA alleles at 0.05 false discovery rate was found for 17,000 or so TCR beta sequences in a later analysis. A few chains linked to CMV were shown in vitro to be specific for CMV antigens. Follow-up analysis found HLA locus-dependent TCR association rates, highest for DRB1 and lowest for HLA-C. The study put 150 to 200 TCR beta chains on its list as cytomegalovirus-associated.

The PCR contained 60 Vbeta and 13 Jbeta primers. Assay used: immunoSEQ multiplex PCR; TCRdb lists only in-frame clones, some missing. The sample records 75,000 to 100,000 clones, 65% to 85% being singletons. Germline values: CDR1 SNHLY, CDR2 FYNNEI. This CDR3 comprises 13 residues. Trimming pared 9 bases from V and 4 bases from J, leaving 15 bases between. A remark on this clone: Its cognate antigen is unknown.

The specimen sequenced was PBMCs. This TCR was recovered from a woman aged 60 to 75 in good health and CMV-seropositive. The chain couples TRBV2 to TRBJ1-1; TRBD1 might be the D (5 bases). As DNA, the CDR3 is TGTGCCAGTAAGACAGAATTACTCACTGAAGCTTTCTTT. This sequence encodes CASKTELLTEAFF.